This TCR beta chain comes out of a study of T cells in Graves' hyperthyroidism and ophthalmopathy. The CDR3 is 11 amino acids. Germline lookup yields CDR1 DFQATT and CDR2 SNEGSKA (reference sequence). V lost 3 bases and J lost 6, with 6 bases in between. Ten or more counts support this clonotype. The TCR beta CDR3 regions underwent amplification using RNA transcripts as the source. Researchers ran a first-round RT-PCR on the TCR CDR3 using the HTBI primer set. MiXCR, run by TCRdb on the multiplex PCR reads, gives a single entry per CDR3 protein. The profile covers under 300,000 distinct CDR3 sequences, with about 25% appearing a single time and around 30% taken by the ten largest. Sample collection date corresponds to first hyperthyroidism diagnosis, prior to any ophthalmopathy symptoms.

This chain joins TRBV20-1 and TRBJ1-3; D remains unclear. This TCR derives from a man aged 40-49 years with Graves' hyperthyroidism that later progressed to Graves' ophthalmopathy. Sequenced: blood. CDR3 in DNA: TGCAGTGCTAGTTCGCCAAACACCATATATTTT. Its protein product is CSASSPNTIYF.